Included here is one T cell receptor (beta chain) sequence, with context. Different DNA sequences within this sample yield the same CDR3. The CDR3 totals 15 residues. Per the germline V gene, CDR1 is SGHDT and CDR2 is YYEEEE. V was clipped by 1 base and J by 1 base, with 6 bases between them. The sample is drawn from a study of blood T cell repertoires in COVID-19. Method: immunoSEQ multiplex PCR; TCRdb's copy keeps in-frame clones and lacks some. The data contain over 70,000 clones, about 91% of them singletons. The V call is TRBV5-6, the J call TRBJ1-6; D is unclear. Sequencing input: peripheral blood. The clonotype originates from a human donor with active COVID-19. The donor label of this sample is uncertain. This chain's CDR3 is CASSLSGSYNSPLHF. The CDR3 DNA sequence: TGTGCCAGCAGCTTGTCAGGATCCTATAATTCACCCCTCCACTTT.